This T cell receptor beta chain appears in the sequencing data of a study of cytomegalovirus exposure and HLA in healthy donors. It was with 60 Vbeta and 13 Jbeta primers that the PCR ran. Generated by immunoSEQ multiplex PCR, the TCRdb table keeps only in-frame clones and is missing some. The table lists around 100,000 clones. Material: PBMCs. The sequence was collected from a man aged 30 to 45 in good health and CMV-seronegative.

CDR3 in amino acids: CASSATNYEQYF. CDR3 in DNA: TGTGCCAGCTCAGCGACTAACTACGAGCAGTACTTC. This rearrangement joins TRBV18 to TRBJ2-7; possible D gene TRBD2, 5 bases. Trimming took 5 bases from V and 3 from J, leaving 8 bases between them. Germline values: CDR1 KGHSH, CDR2 LQKENI. The CDR3 runs 12 residues. The full variable domain, its missing parts supplied by reference TRBV18 and TRBJ2-7, is NAGVMQNPRHLVRRRGQEARLRCSPMKGHSHVYWYRQLPEEGLKFMVYLQKENIIDESGMPKERFSAEFPKEGPSILRIQQVVRGDSAAYFCASSATNYEQYFGPGTRLTVT.